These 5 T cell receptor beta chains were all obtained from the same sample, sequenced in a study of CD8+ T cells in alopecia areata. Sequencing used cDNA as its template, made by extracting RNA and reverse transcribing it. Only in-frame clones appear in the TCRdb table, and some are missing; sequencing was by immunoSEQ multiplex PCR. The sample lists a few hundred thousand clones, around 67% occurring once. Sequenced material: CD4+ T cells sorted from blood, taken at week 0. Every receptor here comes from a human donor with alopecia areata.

The CDR3, as DNA: TGCGCCAGCAGTGGGGACAGCCTAGATACGCAGTATTTT. Its protein is CASSGDSLDTQYF. The V call is TRBV5-1, the J call TRBJ2-3; 7 bases fit TRBD1. In germline, CDR1 is SGHRS, CDR2 YFSETQ. V dropped 5 bases and J dropped 5; count of bases not matched to a gene: 5. The CDR3 covers 13 residues. The full variable domain, with the rest looked up from reference TRBV5-1 and TRBJ2-3, is KAGVTQTPRYLIKTRGQQVTLSCSPISGHRSVSWYQQTPGQGLQFLFEYFSETQRNKGNFPGRFSGRQFSNSRSEMNVSTLELGDSALYLCASSGDSLDTQYFGPGTRLTVL.

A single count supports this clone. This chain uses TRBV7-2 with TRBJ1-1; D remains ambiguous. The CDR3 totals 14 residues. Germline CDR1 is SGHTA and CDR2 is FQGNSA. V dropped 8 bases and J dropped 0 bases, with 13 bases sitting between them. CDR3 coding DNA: TGTGCCAGCCGTCTCGGGCAAATGAACACTGAAGCTTTCTTT. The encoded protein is CASRLGQMNTEAFF.

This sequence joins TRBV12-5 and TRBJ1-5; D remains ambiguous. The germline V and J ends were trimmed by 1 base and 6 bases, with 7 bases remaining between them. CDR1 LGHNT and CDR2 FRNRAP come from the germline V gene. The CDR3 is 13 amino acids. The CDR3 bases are TGTGCTAGTGGTTTGGGGGGTGGTCAGCCCCAGCATTTT. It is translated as CASGLGGGQPQHF.

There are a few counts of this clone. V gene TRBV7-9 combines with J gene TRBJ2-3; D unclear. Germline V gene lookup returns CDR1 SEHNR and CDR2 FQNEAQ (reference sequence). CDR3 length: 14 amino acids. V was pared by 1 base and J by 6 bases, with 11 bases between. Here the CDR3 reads CASSLVLLSDTQYF. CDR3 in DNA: TGTGCCAGCAGCTTAGTCCTCCTTAGTGATACGCAGTATTTT.

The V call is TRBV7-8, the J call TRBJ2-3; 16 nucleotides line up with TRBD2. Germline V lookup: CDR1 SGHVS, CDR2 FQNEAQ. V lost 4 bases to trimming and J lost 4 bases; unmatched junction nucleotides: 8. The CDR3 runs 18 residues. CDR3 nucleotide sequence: TGTGCCAGCAGCTCCCCGGGACTAGCGGGGGGGCCGGCAGATACGCAGTATTTT. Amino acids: CASSSPGLAGGPADTQYF.